A selection of T cell receptor beta chains follows, all from one sample in a study of T cells in localized non-small cell lung cancer. Here immunoSEQ multiplex PCR was the method, and the copy in TCRdb shows in-frame clones only, minus some. In the table there are tens of thousands of clones, approximately 90% of which are singletons. Specimen: peripheral blood, collected before any cancer treatment. These receptors came from a man between 40 and 70 years old with stage I squamous cell lung carcinoma. Each CDR3 is given with its conserved first and last residue. D genes are given only for firm matches. Some rows mark clone size as missing; the rest say once, few, many or name a class of expanded clone.

CDR3: CASTFSSSGNTIYF; DNA: TGTGCCAGCACCTTCTCGAGCTCTGGAAACACCATATATTTT; size: -; V: TRBV9; D: -; J: TRBJ1-3; length: 14
CDR3: CVGTGRGYTF; DNA: TGTGTTGGGACAGGCAGGGGCTACACCTTC; size: -; V: TRBV28; D: TRBD1; J: TRBJ1-2; length: 10
CDR3: CASSLAGQANSPLHF; DNA: TGTGCCAGCAGCTTAGCGGGACAGGCAAATTCACCCCTCCACTTT; size: -; V: TRBV7-9; D: TRBD1; J: TRBJ1-6; length: 15
CDR3: CASSPAGTSGGPSYNEQFF; DNA: TGTGCCAGCAGCCCCGCCGGGACTAGCGGGGGACCCTCCTACAATGAGCAGTTCTTC; size: -; V: TRBV13; D: TRBD2; J: TRBJ2-1; length: 19
CDR3: CASSWGQGTDTQYF; DNA: TGTGCCAGTAGTTGGGGACAGGGGACGGATACGCAGTATTTT; size: few; V: TRBV19; D: TRBD1; J: TRBJ2-3; length: 14
CDR3: CASKGGSYNEQFF; DNA: TGTGCCAGTAAGGGGGGGTCCTACAATGAGCAGTTCTTC; size: -; V: TRBV28; D: -; J: TRBJ2-1; length: 13
CDR3: CASSLAGTGGDEQYF; DNA: TGCGCCAGCAGCCTAGCCGGGACAGGGGGCGACGAGCAGTACTTC; size: -; V: TRBV5-1; D: TRBD1; J: TRBJ2-7; length: 15
CDR3: CASRSGEDNSPLHF; DNA: TGTGCCAGTAGGTCAGGGGAGGATAATTCACCCCTCCACTTT; size: few; V: TRBV19; D: -; J: TRBJ1-6; length: 14
CDR3: CASSDQAVGNQPQHF; DNA: TGTGCCAGCAGTGACCAGGCGGTTGGCAATCAGCCCCAGCATTTT; size: -; V: TRBV6-1; D: -; J: TRBJ1-5; length: 15
CDR3: CASRTQVNTEAFF; DNA: TGTGCCAGTAGAACTCAGGTGAACACTGAAGCTTTCTTT; size: once; V: TRBV19; D: -; J: TRBJ1-1; length: 13
CDR3: CASSDSMGRAAFF; DNA: TGTGCCAGCAGTGACTCAATGGGGAGGGCCGCTTTCTTT; size: -; V: TRBV6-4; D: -; J: TRBJ1-1; length: 13
CDR3: CAISLRSGTGETQYF; DNA: TGTGCCATCAGTCTGCGCAGTGGGACAGGAGAGACCCAGTACTTC; size: -; V: TRBV10-3; D: TRBD1; J: TRBJ2-5; length: 15
CDR3: CARSLSLWENQPQHF; DNA: TGTGCCAGAAGCTTGTCTCTATGGGAGAATCAGCCCCAGCATTTT; size: -; V: TRBV5-3; D: -; J: TRBJ1-5; length: 15
CDR3: CASSLAGVGTDTQYF; DNA: TGCGCCAGCAGCTTGGCCGGTGTGGGCACAGATACGCAGTATTTT; size: -; V: TRBV5-1; D: -; J: TRBJ2-3; length: 15
CDR3: CATADRVGEKLFF; DNA: TGTGCCACCGCCGACAGGGTAGGAGAAAAACTGTTTTTT; size: -; V: TRBV19; D: TRBD1; J: TRBJ1-4; length: 13
CDR3: CASSTDRSSGNTIYF; DNA: TGTGCCAGCAGTACCGACAGAAGCTCTGGAAACACCATATATTTT; size: -; V: TRBV6-5; D: -; J: TRBJ1-3; length: 15
CDR3: CASSTSGVRYEQYF; DNA: TGTGCCAGCTCCACTAGCGGGGTAAGGTACGAGCAGTACTTC; size: many; V: TRBV7-9; D: TRBD2; J: TRBJ2-7; length: 14
CDR3: CASSFIQGTGANVLTF; DNA: TGTGCCAGCAGTTTTATCCAGGGGACTGGGGCCAACGTCCTGACTTTC; size: -; V: TRBV6-5; D: -; J: TRBJ2-6; length: 16
CDR3: CAISESAGYLQETQYF; DNA: TGTGCCATCAGTGAGAGTGCAGGGTACCTACAAGAGACCCAGTACTTC; size: -; V: TRBV10-3; D: -; J: TRBJ2-5; length: 16
CDR3: CASSPHSEGGYTGELFF; DNA: TGTGCCAGCAGTCCCCATAGTGAAGGGGGATACACCGGGGAGCTGTTTTTT; size: -; V: TRBV25-1; D: -; J: TRBJ2-2; length: 17
CDR3: CASSFGTGEEKLFF; DNA: TGCGCCAGCAGCTTCGGGACAGGGGAAGAAAAACTGTTTTTT; size: -; V: TRBV5-1; D: TRBD1; J: TRBJ1-4; length: 14
CDR3: CASSPNRGLQETQYF; DNA: TGTGCCAGCAGCCCTAACAGGGGACTCCAAGAGACCCAGTACTTC; size: -; V: TRBV9; D: -; J: TRBJ2-5; length: 15
CDR3: CASSEGSTGNTEAFF; DNA: TGTGCCAGCAGTGAGGGGTCCACAGGGAACACTGAAGCTTTCTTT; size: -; V: TRBV25-1; D: -; J: TRBJ1-1; length: 15
CDR3: CASSVDRAGEKLFF; DNA: TGTGCCAGCAGCGTTGACAGGGCGGGTGAAAAACTGTTTTTT; size: -; V: TRBV9; D: TRBD1; J: TRBJ1-4; length: 14